This T cell receptor beta chain was identified in a study of cytomegalovirus exposure and HLA in healthy donors. Per germline, CDR1 MDHEN and CDR2 SYDVKM. The ends lost 6 bases at V and 4 bases at J; junction bases unmatched: 5. The CDR3 spans 14 residues. This PCR relied on a set of 60 Vbeta primers and 13 Jbeta primers. Sequencing used immunoSEQ multiplex PCR; TCRdb keeps in-frame clones, though not all of them. The repertoire holds about 190,000 clones, with about 83% as singletons. This TCR was recovered from a young woman in good health and CMV-seropositive. Input material: PBMCs. This rearrangement joins TRBV28 to TRBJ2-2, with 7 bases identical to TRBD2. The CDR3 reads CASRVASGTGELFF. The CDR3 nucleotides are TGTGCCAGCAGGGTTGCTAGCGGCACCGGGGAGCTGTTTTTT.